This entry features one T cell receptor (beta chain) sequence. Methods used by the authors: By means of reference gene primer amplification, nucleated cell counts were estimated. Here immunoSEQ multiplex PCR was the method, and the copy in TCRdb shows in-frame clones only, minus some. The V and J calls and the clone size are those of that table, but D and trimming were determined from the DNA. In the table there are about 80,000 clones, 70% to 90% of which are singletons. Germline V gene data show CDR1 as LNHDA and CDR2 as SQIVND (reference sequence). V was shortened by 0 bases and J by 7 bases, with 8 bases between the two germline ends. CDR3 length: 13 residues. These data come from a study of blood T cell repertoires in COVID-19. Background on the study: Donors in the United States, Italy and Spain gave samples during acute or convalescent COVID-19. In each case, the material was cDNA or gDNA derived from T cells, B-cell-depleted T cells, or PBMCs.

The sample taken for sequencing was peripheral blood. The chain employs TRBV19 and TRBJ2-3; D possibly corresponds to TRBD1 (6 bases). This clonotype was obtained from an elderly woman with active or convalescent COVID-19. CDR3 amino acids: CASSIEDRNTQYF. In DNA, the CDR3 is TGTGCCAGTAGTATAGAGGACAGAAATACGCAGTATTTT.